A selection of T cell receptor beta chains follows, all from one sample in a study of blood T cell repertoires in COVID-19. Sequenced by immunoSEQ multiplex PCR; TCRdb stores in-frame clones only, minus some. The sample contains about 260,000 clones, 70% to 90% of which appear only once. The sequencing sample was made of peripheral blood. The source is a human donor in a cohort sampled during active COVID-19. Both conserved end residues are part of each CDR3. The order of the fields is V gene, clone size, D gene, J gene, CDR3 protein, CDR3 DNA. A D gene is named only where the DNA matches it firmly. Clone size appears in some rows only: once, few, many, or a class for an expanded clone.

>TRBV7-9|once|TRBD1|TRBJ1-1
CASAQGDRGNTEAFF
TGTGCCAGCGCGCAGGGGGACAGGGGGAACACTGAAGCTTTCTTT
>TRBV6-2/TRBV6-3|once|-|TRBJ2-7
CASSYGRRLSYEQYF
TGTGCCAGCAGTTACGGTAGGCGACTCTCCTACGAGCAGTACTTC
>TRBV7-9|-|TRBD1|TRBJ1-1
CASSLSDRKDTEAFF
TGTGCCAGCAGCTTATCGGACAGGAAAGACACTGAAGCTTTCTTT
>TRBV5-1|-|-|TRBJ1-1
CASSLLSGNTEAFF
TGCGCCAGCAGCTTGTTATCGGGGAACACTGAAGCTTTCTTT
>TRBV5-4|-|-|TRBJ2-7
CASSFGLISYEQYF
TGTGCCAGCAGCTTCGGACTTATCTCCTACGAGCAGTACTTC
>TRBV6-6|-|TRBD1|TRBJ2-7
CASSYRQGIYEQYF
TGTGCCAGCAGTTACCGACAGGGGATCTACGAGCAGTACTTC
>TRBV28|-|-|TRBJ1-5
CASSTRRGPLYPQHF
TGTGCCAGCAGTACCCGAAGGGGTCCATTATATCCCCAGCATTTT
>TRBV7-9|-|-|TRBJ2-1
CASSPGTYNEQFF
TGTGCCAGCAGCCCTGGGACTTACAATGAGCAGTTCTTC
>TRBV27|few|TRBD1|TRBJ2-7
CASSLGTGAGEQYF
TGTGCCAGCAGTTTAGGGACAGGGGCGGGGGAGCAGTACTTC
>TRBV6-2/TRBV6-3|-|-|TRBJ2-7
CASSYYSFYEQYF
TGTGCCAGCAGTTACTACAGCTTCTACGAGCAGTACTTC
>TRBV2|once|-|TRBJ2-7
CASRTFGRYEQYF
TGTGCCAGCAGGACTTTTGGCCGTTACGAGCAGTACTTC
>TRBV28|once|TRBD1|TRBJ2-3
CASNTGAREWYSTDTQYF
TGTGCCAGCAATACAGGGGCCAGGGAGTGGTATAGCACAGATACGCAGTATTTT
>TRBV20-1|-|-|TRBJ2-2
CSASAPQGNTGELFF
TGCAGTGCTAGTGCACCCCAGGGCAACACCGGGGAGCTGTTTTTT
>TRBV4-1|-|-|TRBJ1-1
CASSPSHSSTTEAFF
TGCGCCAGCAGCCCTTCTCATTCGAGCACGACTGAAGCTTTCTTT
>TRBV20-1|-|-|TRBJ1-4
CSASRNEKLFF
TGCAGTGCAAGCAGGAATGAAAAACTGTTTTTT
>TRBV10-1|few|TRBD2|TRBJ2-2
CASSTGLGRTGELFF
TGCGCCAGCAGTACCGGACTAGGGAGGACCGGGGAGCTGTTTTTT
>TRBV9|-|TRBD1|TRBJ1-6
CASSVEGESGGSPLHF
TGTGCCAGCAGCGTAGAAGGCGAATCAGGGGGATCACCCCTCCACTTT